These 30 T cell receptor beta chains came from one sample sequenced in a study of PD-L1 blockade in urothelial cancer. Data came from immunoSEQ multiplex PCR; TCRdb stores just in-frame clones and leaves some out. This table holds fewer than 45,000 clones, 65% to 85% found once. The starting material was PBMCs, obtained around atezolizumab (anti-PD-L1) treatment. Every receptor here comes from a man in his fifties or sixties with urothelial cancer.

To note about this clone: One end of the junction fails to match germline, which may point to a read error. This CDR3 reads CASSPRYGQGSEETQYF. CDR3 DNA: TGTGCTAGCAGCCCGAGATACGGACAGGGGTCGGAAGAGACCCAGTACTTC. V usage is TRBV7-7 and J usage is TRBJ2-5; the match to TRBD1 covers 9 bases. The CDR3 consists of 17 residues. CDR1 is SSHAT, CDR2 FNYEAQ, per germline (reference sequence).

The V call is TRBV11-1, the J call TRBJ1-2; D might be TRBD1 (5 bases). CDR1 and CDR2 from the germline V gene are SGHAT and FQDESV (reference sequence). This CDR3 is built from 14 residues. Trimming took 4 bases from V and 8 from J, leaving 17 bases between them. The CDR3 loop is CASSSGLITGGYTF. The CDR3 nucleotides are TGTGCCAGCAGCTCGGGACTGATCACAGGAGGCTACACCTTC.

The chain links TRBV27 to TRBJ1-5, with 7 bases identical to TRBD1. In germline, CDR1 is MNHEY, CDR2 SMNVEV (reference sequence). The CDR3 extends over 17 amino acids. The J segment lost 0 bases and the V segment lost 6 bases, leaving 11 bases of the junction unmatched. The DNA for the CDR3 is TGTGCCAGCAGGGGAGACAGGGTGGGTAGTAGCAATCAGCCCCAGCATTTT. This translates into CASRGDRVGSSNQPQHF.

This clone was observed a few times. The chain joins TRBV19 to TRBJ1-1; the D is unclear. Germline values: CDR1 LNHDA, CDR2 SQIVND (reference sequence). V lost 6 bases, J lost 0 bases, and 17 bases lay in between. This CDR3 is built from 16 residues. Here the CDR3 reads CASSAPSRNMNTEAFF. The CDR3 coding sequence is TGTGCCAGTAGCGCGCCTTCCAGGAACATGAACACTGAAGCTTTCTTT.

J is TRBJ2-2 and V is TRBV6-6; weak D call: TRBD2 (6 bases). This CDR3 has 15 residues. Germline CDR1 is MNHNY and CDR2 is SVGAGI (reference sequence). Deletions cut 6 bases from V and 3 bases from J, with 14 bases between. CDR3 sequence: CASRPTGGYTGELFF. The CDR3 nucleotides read TGTGCCAGCAGACCCACCGGGGGTTACACCGGGGAGCTGTTTTTT.

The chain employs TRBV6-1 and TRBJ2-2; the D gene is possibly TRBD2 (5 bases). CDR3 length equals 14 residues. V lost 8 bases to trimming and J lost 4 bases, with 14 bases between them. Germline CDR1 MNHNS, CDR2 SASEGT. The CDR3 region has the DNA TGTGCCAGCGATTGGGAGACCAGCACCGGGGAGCTGTTTTTT. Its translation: CASDWETSTGELFF.

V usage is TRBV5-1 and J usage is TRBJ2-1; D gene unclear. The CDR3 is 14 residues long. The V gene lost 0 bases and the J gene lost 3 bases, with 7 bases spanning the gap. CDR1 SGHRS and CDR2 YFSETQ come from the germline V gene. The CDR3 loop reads CASSLENYYNEQFF. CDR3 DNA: TGCGCCAGCAGCTTGGAAAACTACTACAATGAGCAGTTCTTC.

Here the CDR3 DNA reads TGTGCCAGCAGCCCACACTATAGCGGGAATCCCTACGAGCAGTACTTC. It translates to CASSPHYSGNPYEQYF. This sequence joins TRBV5-4 and TRBJ2-7, with TRBD2 matching 8 bases. The V gene's germline CDR1 is SGHNT and CDR2 YYREEE (reference sequence). The CDR3 runs 16 residues. Trimming cost V 4 bases and J 2 bases; bases outside gene matches: 11.

Here the CDR3 reads CASSQVGIGTSGSGWVPGELFF. In nucleotides, the CDR3 is TGCGCCAGCAGCCAAGTTGGGATAGGGACTAGCGGGAGTGGTTGGGTGCCCGGGGAGCTGTTTTTT. The genes are TRBV4-3 and TRBJ2-2, with 14 bases fitting TRBD2. The CDR3 runs to 22 residues. The V gene end was trimmed by 1 base and the J gene end by 6 bases; junction bases not matched to a gene: 19. Germline V gives CDR1 LGHNA, CDR2 YSLEER.

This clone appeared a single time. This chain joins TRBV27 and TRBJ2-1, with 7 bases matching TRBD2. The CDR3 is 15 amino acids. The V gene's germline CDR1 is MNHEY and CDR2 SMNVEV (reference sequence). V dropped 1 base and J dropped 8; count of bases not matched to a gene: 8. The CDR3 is CASSLWRESSDEQFF. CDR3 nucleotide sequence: TGTGCCAGCAGTTTATGGCGGGAGTCTTCGGATGAGCAGTTCTTC.

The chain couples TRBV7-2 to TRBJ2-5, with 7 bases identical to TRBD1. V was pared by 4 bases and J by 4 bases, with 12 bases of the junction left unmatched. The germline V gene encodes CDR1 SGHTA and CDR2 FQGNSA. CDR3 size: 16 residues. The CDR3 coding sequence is TGTGCCAGCAGCTGGAGACAGGGATTGAGTTTAGAGACCCAGTACTTC. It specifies CASSWRQGLSLETQYF. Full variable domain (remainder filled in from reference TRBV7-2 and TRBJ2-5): GAGVSQSPSNKVTEKGKDVELRCDPISGHTALYWYRQSLGQGLEFLIYFQGNSAPDKSGLPSDRFSAERTGGSVSTLTIQRTQQEDSAVYLCASSWRQGLSLETQYFGPGTRLLVL.

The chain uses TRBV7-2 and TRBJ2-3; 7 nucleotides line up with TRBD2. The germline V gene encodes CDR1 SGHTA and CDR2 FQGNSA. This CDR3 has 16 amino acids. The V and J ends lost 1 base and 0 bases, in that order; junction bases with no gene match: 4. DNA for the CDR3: TGTGCCAGCAGCTTAGTCAGCGGGACTAGCACAGATACGCAGTATTTT. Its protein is CASSLVSGTSTDTQYF.

CDR3 DNA: TGCGCCAGCAGCCCCCCAGGGCTGTACACTGAAGCTTTCTTT. Translating gives CASSPPGLYTEAFF. This sequence joins TRBV5-1 and TRBJ1-1; D is possibly TRBD1 (5 bases). The CDR3 loop spans 14 amino acids. Deletions cut 4 bases from V and 3 bases from J, with 13 bases between. Germline V CDR1 and CDR2: SGHRS, YFSETQ.

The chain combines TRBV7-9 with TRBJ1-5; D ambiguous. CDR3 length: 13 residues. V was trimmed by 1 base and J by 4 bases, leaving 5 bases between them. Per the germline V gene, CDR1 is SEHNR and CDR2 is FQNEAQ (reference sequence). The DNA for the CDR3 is TGTGCCAGCAGCTTAGACGGTAATCAGCCCCAGCATTTT. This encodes CASSLDGNQPQHF.

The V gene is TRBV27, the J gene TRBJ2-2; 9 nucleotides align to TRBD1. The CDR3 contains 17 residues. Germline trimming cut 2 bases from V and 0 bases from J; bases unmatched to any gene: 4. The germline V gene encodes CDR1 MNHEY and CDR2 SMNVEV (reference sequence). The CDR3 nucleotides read TGTGCCAGCAGTTTAAGGGGGGACAGGGCGAACACCGGGGAGCTGTTTTTT. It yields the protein CASSLRGDRANTGELFF.

This chain's CDR3 is CASSQDAGGGGETQYF. CDR3 coding DNA: TGCGCCAGCAGCCAAGATGCAGGGGGTGGTGGAGAGACCCAGTACTTC. The gene calls are TRBV4-1 and TRBJ2-5; 7 positions agree with TRBD1. Germline trimming cut 0 bases from V and 4 bases from J; bases unmatched to any gene: 8. Germline V gene sequence: CDR1 MGHRA, CDR2 YSYEKL. The CDR3 has 16 amino acids.

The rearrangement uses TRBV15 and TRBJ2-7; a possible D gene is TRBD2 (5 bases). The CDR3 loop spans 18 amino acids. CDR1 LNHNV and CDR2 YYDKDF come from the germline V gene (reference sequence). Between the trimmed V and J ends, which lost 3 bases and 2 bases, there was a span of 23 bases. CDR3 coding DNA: TGTGCCACCAGCAGCCCTTCGGGATCGGGCCGCGCCACCTACGAGCAGTACTTC. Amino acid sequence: CATSSPSGSGRATYEQYF.

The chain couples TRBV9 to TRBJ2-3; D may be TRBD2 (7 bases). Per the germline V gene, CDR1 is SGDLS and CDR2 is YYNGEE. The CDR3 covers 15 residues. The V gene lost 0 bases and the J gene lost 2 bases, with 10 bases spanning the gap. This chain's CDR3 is CASSVAGGHTDTQYF. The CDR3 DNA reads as TGTGCCAGCAGCGTAGCGGGGGGCCACACAGATACGCAGTATTTT. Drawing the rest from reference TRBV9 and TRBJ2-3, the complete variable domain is DSGVTQTPKHLITATGQRVTLRCSPRSGDLSVYWYQQSLDQGLQFLIQYYNGEERAKGNILERFSAQQFPDLHSELNLSSLELGDSALYFCASSVAGGHTDTQYFGPGTRLTVL.

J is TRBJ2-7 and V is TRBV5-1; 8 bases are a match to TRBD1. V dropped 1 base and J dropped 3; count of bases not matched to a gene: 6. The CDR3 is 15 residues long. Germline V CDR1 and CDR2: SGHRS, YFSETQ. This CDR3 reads CASSLSTGDDYEQYF. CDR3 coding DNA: TGCGCCAGCAGCTTGTCGACAGGGGACGACTACGAGCAGTACTTC.

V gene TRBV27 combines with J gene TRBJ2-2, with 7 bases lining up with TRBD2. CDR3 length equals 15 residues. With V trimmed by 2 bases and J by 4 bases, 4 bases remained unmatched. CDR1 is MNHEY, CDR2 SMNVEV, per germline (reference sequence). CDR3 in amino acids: CASSLDSGLTGELFF. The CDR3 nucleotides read TGTGCCAGCAGTTTAGATAGCGGGCTCACCGGGGAGCTGTTTTTT.

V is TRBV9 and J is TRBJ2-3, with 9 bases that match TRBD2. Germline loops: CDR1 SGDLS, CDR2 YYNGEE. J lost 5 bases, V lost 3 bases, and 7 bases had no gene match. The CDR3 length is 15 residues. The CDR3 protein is CASSASGVLQDTQYF. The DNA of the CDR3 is TGTGCCAGCAGCGCTAGCGGGGTTCTTCAAGATACGCAGTATTTT.

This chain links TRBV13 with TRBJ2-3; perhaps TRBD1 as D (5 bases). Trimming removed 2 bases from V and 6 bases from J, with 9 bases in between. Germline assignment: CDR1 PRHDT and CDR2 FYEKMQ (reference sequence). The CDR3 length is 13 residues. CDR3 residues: CASSLKGRDTQYF. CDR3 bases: TGTGCCAGCAGCTTAAAGGGGCGGGATACGCAGTATTTT.

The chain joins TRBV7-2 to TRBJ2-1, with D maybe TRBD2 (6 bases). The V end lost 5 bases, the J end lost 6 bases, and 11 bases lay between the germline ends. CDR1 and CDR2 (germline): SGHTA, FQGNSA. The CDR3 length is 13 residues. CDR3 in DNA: TGTGCCAGCAGCCCGAGACTAGTCAATGAGCAGTTCTTC. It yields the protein CASSPRLVNEQFF.

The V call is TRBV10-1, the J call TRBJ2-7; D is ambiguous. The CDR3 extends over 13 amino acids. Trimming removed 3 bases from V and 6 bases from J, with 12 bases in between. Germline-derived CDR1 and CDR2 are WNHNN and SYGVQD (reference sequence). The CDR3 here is CASSDRYEIEQYF. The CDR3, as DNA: TGCGCCAGCAGTGACAGATATGAAATCGAGCAGTACTTC.

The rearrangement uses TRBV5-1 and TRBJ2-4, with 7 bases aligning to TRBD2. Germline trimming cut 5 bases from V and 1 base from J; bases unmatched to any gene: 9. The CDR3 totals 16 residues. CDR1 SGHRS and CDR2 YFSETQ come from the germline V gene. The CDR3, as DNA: TGCGCCAGCAGTCCGAGGGAGGGGAGGGCCAAAAACATTCAGTACTTC. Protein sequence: CASSPREGRAKNIQYF. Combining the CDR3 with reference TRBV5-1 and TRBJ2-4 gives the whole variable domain KAGVTQTPRYLIKTRGQQVTLSCSPISGHRSVSWYQQTPGQGLQFLFEYFSETQRNKGNFPGRFSGRQFSNSRSEMNVSTLELGDSALYLCASSPREGRAKNIQYFGAGTRLSVL.

The chain's CDR3 is CASRAGSNQPQHF. The CDR3 nucleotides are TGTGCCAGCAGGGCGGGTAGCAATCAGCCCCAGCATTTT. The chain employs TRBV6-1 and TRBJ1-5; D gene uncertain. CDR1 is MNHNS and CDR2 is SASEGT in the germline V gene. V lost 6 bases and J lost 0, with 6 bases in between. The CDR3 covers 13 residues.

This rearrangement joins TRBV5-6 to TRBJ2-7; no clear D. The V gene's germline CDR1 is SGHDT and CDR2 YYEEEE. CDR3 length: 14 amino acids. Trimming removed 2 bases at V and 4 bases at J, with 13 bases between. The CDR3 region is CASSFGRKAYEQYF. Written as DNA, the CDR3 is TGTGCCAGCAGCTTCGGCAGGAAAGCTTACGAGCAGTACTTC.

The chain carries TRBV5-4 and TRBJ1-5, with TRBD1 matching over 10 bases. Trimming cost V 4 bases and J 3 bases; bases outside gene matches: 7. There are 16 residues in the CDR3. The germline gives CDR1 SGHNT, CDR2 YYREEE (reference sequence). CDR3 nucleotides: TGTGCCAGCAGCCAGACAGGGGGCGGCTTCAATCAGCCCCAGCATTTT. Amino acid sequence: CASSQTGGGFNQPQHF.

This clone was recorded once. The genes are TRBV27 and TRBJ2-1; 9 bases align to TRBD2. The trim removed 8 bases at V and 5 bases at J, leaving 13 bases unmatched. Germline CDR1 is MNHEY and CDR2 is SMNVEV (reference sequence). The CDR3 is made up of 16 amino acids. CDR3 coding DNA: TGTGCCAGCTGGACTGACTTTAGCGGGAGCAACAATGAGCAGTTCTTC. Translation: CASWTDFSGSNNEQFF.

CDR3 residues: CSVAPGSSTDTQYF. The CDR3 DNA sequence: TGCAGCGTTGCCCCGGGATCTAGCACAGATACGCAGTATTTT. The chain is built from TRBV29-1 and TRBJ2-3; D might be TRBD2 (5 bases). CDR1 is SQVTM and CDR2 is ANQGSEA in the germline V gene. V lost 4 bases, J lost 0 bases, and 11 bases lay in between. The CDR3 loop spans 14 amino acids.